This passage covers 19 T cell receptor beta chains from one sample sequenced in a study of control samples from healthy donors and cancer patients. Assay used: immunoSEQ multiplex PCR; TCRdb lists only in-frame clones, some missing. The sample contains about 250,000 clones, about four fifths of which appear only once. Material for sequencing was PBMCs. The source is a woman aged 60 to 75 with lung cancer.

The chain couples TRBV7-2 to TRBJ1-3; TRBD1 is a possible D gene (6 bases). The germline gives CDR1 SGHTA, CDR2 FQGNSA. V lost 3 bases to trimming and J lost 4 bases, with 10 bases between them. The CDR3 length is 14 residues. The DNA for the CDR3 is TGTGCCAGCAGCTTTATGAGGGGGGGAAACACCATATATTTT. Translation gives CASSFMRGGNTIYF.

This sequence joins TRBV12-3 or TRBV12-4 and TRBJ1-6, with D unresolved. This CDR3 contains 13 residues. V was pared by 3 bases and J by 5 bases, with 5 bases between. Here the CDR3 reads CASSFGDNSPLHF. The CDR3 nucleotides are TGTGCCAGCAGTTTTGGCGATAATTCACCCCTCCACTTT.

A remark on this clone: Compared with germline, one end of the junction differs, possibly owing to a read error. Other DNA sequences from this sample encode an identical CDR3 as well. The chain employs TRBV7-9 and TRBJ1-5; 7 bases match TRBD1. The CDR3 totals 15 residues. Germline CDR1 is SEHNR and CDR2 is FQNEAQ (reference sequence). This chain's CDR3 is CASSLTGQENQPQHF. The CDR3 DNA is TGTGCCAGCAGCTTGACAGGGCAGGAAAATCAACCCCAGCATTTT.

CDR3 protein: CASSLDSEGYGYTF. The CDR3 region has the DNA TGTGCCAGCAGCTTAGACAGTGAAGGCTATGGCTACACCTTC. This sequence joins TRBV11-1 and TRBJ1-2; D is unclear. Trimming stripped 1 base from V and 4 bases from J, with 10 bases between. CDR1 is SGHAT and CDR2 is FQDESV in the germline V gene (reference sequence). The CDR3 length is 14 residues.

For the CDR3, the DNA is TGTGCCAGCAGCTCGGACAGGGAAGAGGAAAAACTGTTTTTT. Translated, it gives CASSSDREEEKLFF. This chain joins TRBV5-4 and TRBJ1-4, with 8 bases matching TRBD1. The V gene end was trimmed by 3 bases and the J gene end by 8 bases; junction bases not matched to a gene: 6. CDR1 and CDR2 (germline): SGHNT, YYREEE (reference sequence). CDR3 size: 14 residues. The entire variable domain, with the rest obtained from reference TRBV5-4 and TRBJ1-4, is as follows: ETGVTQSPTHLIKTRGQQVTLRCSSQSGHNTVSWYQQALGQGPQFIFQYYREEENGRGNFPPRFSGLQFPNYSSELNVNALELDDSALYLCASSSDREEEKLFFGSGTQLSVL.

The CDR3 bases are TGTGCCAGCAGCACGAGAGGGGGTAGGGTTGCAGATACGCAGTATTTT. Amino acid sequence: CASSTRGGRVADTQYF. This chain links TRBV9 with TRBJ2-3; perhaps TRBD1 as D (6 bases). Trimming cost V 4 bases and J 4 bases, with 19 bases left between them. Germline V gene sequence: CDR1 SGDLS, CDR2 YYNGEE. The CDR3 covers 16 residues.

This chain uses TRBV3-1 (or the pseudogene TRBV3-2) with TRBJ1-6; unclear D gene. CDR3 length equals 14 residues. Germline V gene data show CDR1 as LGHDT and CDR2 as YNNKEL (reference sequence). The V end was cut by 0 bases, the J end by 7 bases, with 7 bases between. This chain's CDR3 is CASSQEQRNSPLHF. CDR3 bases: TGTGCCAGCAGCCAAGAACAGAGAAATTCACCCCTCCACTTT.

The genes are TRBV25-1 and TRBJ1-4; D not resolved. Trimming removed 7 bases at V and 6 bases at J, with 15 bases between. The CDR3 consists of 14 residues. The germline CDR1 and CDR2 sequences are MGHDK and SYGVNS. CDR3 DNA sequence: TGTGCCAGCAAGGCAGGTGTGGGGTATGAAAAACTGTTTTTT. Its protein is CASKAGVGYEKLFF.

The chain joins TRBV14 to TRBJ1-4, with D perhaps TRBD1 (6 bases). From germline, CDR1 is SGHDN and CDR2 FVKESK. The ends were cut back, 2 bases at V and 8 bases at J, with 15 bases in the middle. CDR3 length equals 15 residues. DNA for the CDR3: TGTGCCAGCAGCCAATATCAGGGGTTACAAGAAAAACTGTTTTTT. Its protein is CASSQYQGLQEKLFF.

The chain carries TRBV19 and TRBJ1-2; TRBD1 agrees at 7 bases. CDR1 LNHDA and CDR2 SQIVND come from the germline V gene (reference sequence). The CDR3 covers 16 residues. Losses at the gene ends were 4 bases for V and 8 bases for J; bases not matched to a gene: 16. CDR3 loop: CASSTGQAGGWFGYTF. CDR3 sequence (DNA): TGTGCCAGTAGTACCGGACAGGCCGGGGGCTGGTTCGGCTACACCTTC.

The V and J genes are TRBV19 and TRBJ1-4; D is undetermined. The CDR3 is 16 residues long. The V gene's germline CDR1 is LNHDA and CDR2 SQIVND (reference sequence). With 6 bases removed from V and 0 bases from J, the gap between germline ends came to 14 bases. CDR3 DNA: TGTGCCAGTAGAACCCGGACGGCTGCAACTAATGAAAAACTGTTTTTT. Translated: CASRTRTAATNEKLFF.

The CDR3 DNA sequence: TGTGCCATCAGCCGGGACAGGGGCAGAGATACGCAGTATTTT. It yields the protein CAISRDRGRDTQYF. This rearrangement joins TRBV10-3 to TRBJ2-3; 10 nucleotides match TRBD1. This CDR3 is built from 14 residues. Germline CDR1 and CDR2: ENHRY and SYGVKD. J lost 5 bases, V lost 6 bases, and 5 bases had no gene match.

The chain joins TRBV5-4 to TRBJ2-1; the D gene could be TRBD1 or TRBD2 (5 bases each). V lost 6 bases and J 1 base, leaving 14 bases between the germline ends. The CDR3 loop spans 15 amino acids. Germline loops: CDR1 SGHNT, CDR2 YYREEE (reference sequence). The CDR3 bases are TGTGCCAGCAACCCCGGGACCGCTTCCTACAATGAGCAGTTCTTC. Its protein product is CASNPGTASYNEQFF.

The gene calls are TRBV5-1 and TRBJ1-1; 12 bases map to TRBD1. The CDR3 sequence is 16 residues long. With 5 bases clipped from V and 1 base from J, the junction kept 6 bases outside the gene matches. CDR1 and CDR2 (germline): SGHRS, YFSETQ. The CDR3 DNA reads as TGCGCCAGCAGTGGGGACAGGGGGCGCCGGAACACTGAAGCTTTCTTT. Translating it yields CASSGDRGRRNTEAFF.

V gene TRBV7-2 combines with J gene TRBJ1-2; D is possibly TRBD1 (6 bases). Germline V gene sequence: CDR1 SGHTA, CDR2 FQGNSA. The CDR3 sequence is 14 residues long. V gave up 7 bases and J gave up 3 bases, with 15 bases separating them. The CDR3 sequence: CASTVSQGYYGYTF. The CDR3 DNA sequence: TGTGCCAGCACCGTTTCACAGGGCTACTATGGCTACACCTTC. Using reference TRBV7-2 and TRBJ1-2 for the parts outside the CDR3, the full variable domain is GAGVSQSPSNKVTEKGKDVELRCDPISGHTALYWYRQSLGQGLEFLIYFQGNSAPDKSGLPSDRFSAERTGGSVSTLTIQRTQQEDSAVYLCASTVSQGYYGYTFGSGTRLTVV.

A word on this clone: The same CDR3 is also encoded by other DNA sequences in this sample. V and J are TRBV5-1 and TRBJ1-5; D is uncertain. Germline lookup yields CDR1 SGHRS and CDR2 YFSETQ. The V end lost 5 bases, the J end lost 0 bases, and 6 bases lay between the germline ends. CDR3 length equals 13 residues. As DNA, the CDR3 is TGCGCCAGCAGGCCGGATAGCAATCAGCCCCAGCATTTT. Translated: CASRPDSNQPQHF. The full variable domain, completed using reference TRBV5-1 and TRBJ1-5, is KAGVTQTPRYLIKTRGQQVTLSCSPISGHRSVSWYQQTPGQGLQFLFEYFSETQRNKGNFPGRFSGRQFSNSRSEMNVSTLELGDSALYLCASRPDSNQPQHFGDGTRLSIL.

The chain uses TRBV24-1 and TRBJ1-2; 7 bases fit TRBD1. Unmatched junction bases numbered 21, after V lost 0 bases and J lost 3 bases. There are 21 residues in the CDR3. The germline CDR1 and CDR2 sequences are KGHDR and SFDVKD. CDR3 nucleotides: TGTGCCACCAGTGATTTGCACCGGCTACAGGGGACCCTTTTTTTTTACTATGGCTACACCTTC. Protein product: CATSDLHRLQGTLFFYYGYTF.

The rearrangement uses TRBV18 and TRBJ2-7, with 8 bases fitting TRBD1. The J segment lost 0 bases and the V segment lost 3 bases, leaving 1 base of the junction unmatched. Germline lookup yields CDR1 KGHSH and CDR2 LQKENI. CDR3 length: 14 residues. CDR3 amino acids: CASSPTGASYEQYF. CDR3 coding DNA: TGTGCCAGCTCACCGACAGGGGCCTCCTACGAGCAGTACTTC.

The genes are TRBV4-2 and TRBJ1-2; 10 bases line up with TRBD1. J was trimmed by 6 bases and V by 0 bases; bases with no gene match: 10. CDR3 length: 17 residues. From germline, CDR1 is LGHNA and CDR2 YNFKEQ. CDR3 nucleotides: TGTGCCAGCAGCCAAGAAGGGGACAGGGGTAAAATCGATGGCTACACCTTC. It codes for CASSQEGDRGKIDGYTF.